The entry that follows covers one T cell receptor (beta chain) sequence. Its antigen is unidentified. The junction differs from germline at one of its ends, possibly a read error. CDR1 SGHVS and CDR2 FNYEAQ come from the germline V gene. This CDR3 region has 18 residues. This entry is derived from a study of molecular identifiers for immune sequencing clone quantification. Study context: Naive CD8 cell RNA, from about 20,000 or 100,000 cells, was split five ways in replicates, with four sequenced.

Study outcomes and limitations: Whereas clones above 20 RNA copies held under 1% of naive-cell molecules, they held over 97% of effector molecules.

In TCRdb, the PCR reads were re-called with MiXCR into one record per CDR3 protein. This table holds approximately 500,000 distinct CDR3 sequences, around 23% found once. The material sequenced was naive CD8+ T cells from blood, with Jurkat cell RNA spiked in. Subset meaning: FACS-sorted CD8+CD4-CCR7+CD45RA+ naive T cells. The chain couples TRBV7-6 to TRBJ2-2; TRBD2 aligns across 10 bases. This clonotype was obtained from a human donor in good health. Some libraries in this study had Jurkat cell RNA spiked in. The CDR3, as DNA: TGTGCCAGCAGCTTAGACCTAGCGGGAGTTCAGAACACCGGGGTGCTGTTTTTT. It is translated as CASSLDLAGVQNTGVLFF.